These 20 T cell receptor beta chains were all obtained from the same sample, sequenced in a study of T cell responses to AZD1222 COVID-19 vaccine. Some clones are missing from TCRdb's copy, which holds only in-frame ones; the method was immunoSEQ multiplex PCR. The sample includes approximately 120,000 clones, about 91% seen only once; the top ten take around 7.5%. The input for sequencing was peripheral blood, taken on day 0 of AZD1222 vaccination. These receptors were obtained from an adult in good health.

This chain joins TRBV6-5 and TRBJ1-1; D gene uncertain. The CDR3 sequence is 12 residues long. Germline-derived CDR1 and CDR2 are MNHEY and SVGAGI. V was shortened by 0 bases and J by 7 bases, with 6 bases between the two germline ends. Here the CDR3 DNA reads TGTGCCAGCAGTTACTCGGCAGGTGAAGCTTTCTTT. It codes for CASSYSAGEAFF.

The rearrangement links TRBV30 to TRBJ1-3, with D possibly matching TRBD1 (6 bases). V lost 2 bases and J 2 bases, leaving 7 bases between the germline ends. There are 13 residues in the CDR3. CDR1 is GTSNPN and CDR2 is SVGIG in the germline V gene (reference sequence). The CDR3 DNA follows: TGTGCCTGGAGTCAGGGGACTGGAAACACCATATATTTT. Amino acid sequence: CAWSQGTGNTIYF. Supplemented by reference TRBV30 and TRBJ1-3, the full variable domain reads SQTIHQWPATLVQPVGSPLSLECTVEGTSNPNLYWYRQAAGRGLQLLFYSVGIGQISSEVPQNLSASRPQDRQFILSSKKLLLSDSGFYLCAWSQGTGNTIYFGEGSWLTVV.

CDR3 in DNA: TGTGCCAGCAGCGTAGCGGCAGTTGCTGGAAACACCATATATTTT. This translates into CASSVAAVAGNTIYF. The genes are TRBV9 and TRBJ1-3; unclear D gene. V dropped 0 bases and J dropped 2 bases, with 9 bases sitting between them. The CDR3 sequence is 15 residues long. CDR1 SGDLS and CDR2 YYNGEE come from the germline V gene. Looking up the rest from reference TRBV9 and TRBJ1-3 gives the full variable domain: DSGVTQTPKHLITATGQRVTLRCSPRSGDLSVYWYQQSLDQGLQFLIQYYNGEERAKGNILERFSAQQFPDLHSELNLSSLELGDSALYFCASSVAAVAGNTIYFGEGSWLTVV.

V usage is TRBV19 and J usage is TRBJ1-2; 8 nucleotides agree with TRBD1. The CDR3 runs to 14 residues. V was clipped by 6 bases and J by 4 bases; unmatched bases: 7. Germline values: CDR1 LNHDA, CDR2 SQIVND (reference sequence). As DNA, the CDR3 is TGTGCCAGTAGGACCAGCCAGGGGGCCTATGGCTACACCTTC. It is translated as CASRTSQGAYGYTF.

V and J are TRBV10-1 and TRBJ2-2; 7 bases align to TRBD1. J was trimmed by 1 base and V by 10 bases; bases with no gene match: 6. Per the germline V gene, CDR1 is WNHNN and CDR2 is SYGVQD (reference sequence). This CDR3 is built from 14 residues. CDR3 loop: CATTGTVNTGELFF. CDR3 in DNA: TGCGCCACGACCGGGACAGTGAACACCGGGGAGCTGTTTTTT.

This sequence joins TRBV29-1 and TRBJ2-3; D ambiguous. Germline CDR1 is SQVTM and CDR2 is ANQGSEA. The CDR3 is made up of 12 amino acids. Trimming removed 4 bases from V and 2 bases from J, with 7 bases in between. The CDR3 DNA reads as TGCAGCGTTGCTGGGATCACAGATACGCAGTATTTT. Residues: CSVAGITDTQYF.

This clone was counted between two and nine times. The V call is TRBV4-3, the J call TRBJ2-1; tentatively, D is TRBD1 (5 bases). The V gene lost 3 bases and the J gene lost 5 bases, with 17 bases spanning the gap. CDR1 is LGHNA and CDR2 is YSLEER in the germline V gene. The CDR3 is made up of 16 amino acids. CDR3 loop: CASSHQPDKLDNEQFF. CDR3 DNA sequence: TGCGCCAGCAGCCATCAACCGGACAAGTTAGACAATGAGCAGTTCTTC.

The chain combines TRBV5-1 with TRBJ2-6, with D hard to call. V was cut by 1 base and J by 3 bases, with 8 bases left in between. The CDR3 is 15 residues long. The germline V gene encodes CDR1 SGHRS and CDR2 YFSETQ. CDR3 sequence: CASSLYIGGANVLTF. CDR3 DNA: TGCGCCAGCAGCTTGTATATAGGTGGGGCCAACGTCCTGACTTTC. The variable domain in full, with the rest retrieved from reference TRBV5-1 and TRBJ2-6, is KAGVTQTPRYLIKTRGQQVTLSCSPISGHRSVSWYQQTPGQGLQFLFEYFSETQRNKGNFPGRFSGRQFSNSRSEMNVSTLELGDSALYLCASSLYIGGANVLTFGAGSRLTVL.

DNA for the CDR3: TGTGCCAGCAGTTCCGGGACAGGGAGCTTGAACACTGAAGCTTTCTTT. Translation: CASSSGTGSLNTEAFF. This chain connects TRBV2 to TRBJ1-1; TRBD1 matches at 9 bases. The germline V gene has CDR1 SNHLY and CDR2 FYNNEI. After removal of 5 bases from V and 0 bases from J, the junction contained 7 bases not matched to a gene. This CDR3 is 16 amino acids long. Full variable domain (outside the CDR3, taken from reference TRBV2 and TRBJ1-1): EPEVTQTPSHQVTQMGQEVILRCVPISNHLYFYWYRQILGQKVEFLVSFYNNEISEKSEIFDDQFSVERPDGSNFTLKIRSTKLEDSAMYFCASSSGTGSLNTEAFFGQGTRLTVV.

This clone was counted between two and nine times. V is TRBV4-2 and J is TRBJ1-1, with no clear D. This CDR3 contains 15 residues. Trimming left V 0 bases short and J 5 bases short, with 13 bases between. Germline V lookup: CDR1 LGHNA, CDR2 YNFKEQ. This CDR3 reads CASSQDGDTVTEAFF. The DNA for the CDR3 is TGTGCCAGCAGCCAAGATGGTGATACGGTGACTGAAGCTTTCTTT.

This clone was observed a single time. The chain joins TRBV7-2 to TRBJ1-2; possibly TRBD1 for D (6 bases). This CDR3 has 13 residues. In germline, CDR1 is SGHTA, CDR2 FQGNSA. Trimming took off 3 bases at V and 4 bases at J, with 9 bases between the two ends. The CDR3 is CASSFRTAYGYTF. The CDR3 DNA reads TGTGCCAGCAGCTTCCGGACAGCCTATGGCTACACCTTC.

This clone was detected only once. The chain links TRBV9 to TRBJ2-3; 7 bases agree with TRBD1. V was pared by 0 bases and J by 4 bases, with 11 bases of the junction left unmatched. The CDR3 covers 17 residues. Germline V gives CDR1 SGDLS, CDR2 YYNGEE. Here the CDR3 reads CASSVGRTGLTPDTQYF. The CDR3, as DNA: TGTGCCAGCAGCGTAGGAAGGACAGGCCTCACACCAGATACGCAGTATTTT. Supplemented by reference TRBV9 and TRBJ2-3, the full variable domain reads DSGVTQTPKHLITATGQRVTLRCSPRSGDLSVYWYQQSLDQGLQFLIQYYNGEERAKGNILERFSAQQFPDLHSELNLSSLELGDSALYFCASSVGRTGLTPDTQYFGPGTRLTVL.

The chain links TRBV19 to TRBJ1-1, with 9 bases fitting TRBD1. The J segment lost 4 bases and the V segment lost 5 bases, leaving 11 bases of the junction unmatched. The CDR3 runs to 16 residues. Germline loops: CDR1 LNHDA, CDR2 SQIVND (reference sequence). CDR3 loop: CASSPQWDRVGTEAFF. The CDR3 nucleotides read TGTGCCAGTAGTCCCCAGTGGGACAGGGTAGGCACTGAAGCTTTCTTT. The full variable domain, with the rest looked up from reference TRBV19 and TRBJ1-1, is DGGITQSPKYLFRKEGQNVTLSCEQNLNHDAMYWYRQDPGQGLRLIYYSQIVNDFQKGDIAEGYSVSREKKESFPLTVTSAQKNPTAFYLCASSPQWDRVGTEAFFGQGTRLTVV.

The genes are TRBV7-2 and TRBJ2-3; a possible D gene is TRBD2 (5 bases). V shed 2 bases and J shed 0 bases, with 15 bases lying between them. The CDR3 totals 17 residues. Germline V gives CDR1 SGHTA, CDR2 FQGNSA. For the CDR3, the DNA is TGTGCCAGCAGCTTAAAGGGTGCCGGGGAAAGCACAGATACGCAGTATTTT. Amino acids: CASSLKGAGESTDTQYF.

This chain links TRBV28 with TRBJ1-5; D perhaps matches TRBD1 (5 bases). Germline V lookup: CDR1 MDHEN, CDR2 SYDVKM. The ends were cut back, 4 bases at V and 4 bases at J, with 11 bases in the middle. The CDR3 has 14 amino acids. The CDR3 DNA sequence: TGTGCCAGCAGTTCCCCAGCAGGGAATCAGCCCCAGCATTTT. Translated, it gives CASSSPAGNQPQHF.

In DNA, the CDR3 is TGTGCCAGCAGCCCCAGGGAACCTGCGCGGACCATATATTTT. It codes for CASSPREPARTIYF. The V and J genes are TRBV9 and TRBJ1-3; tentatively, D is TRBD1 (5 bases). Per the germline V gene, CDR1 is SGDLS and CDR2 is YYNGEE. Trimming took 4 bases from V and 10 from J, leaving 18 bases between them. The CDR3 extends over 14 amino acids.

V gene TRBV11-3 combines with J gene TRBJ2-7, with D perhaps TRBD2 (5 bases). V gave up 5 bases and J gave up 2 bases, with 10 bases separating them. CDR1 and CDR2 (germline): SGHNT, YENEEA. The CDR3 contains 13 residues. Written as DNA, the CDR3 is TGTGCCAGCAGCGAAGGACTCACCTACGAGCAGTACTTC. Translation: CASSEGLTYEQYF.

This chain links TRBV7-2 with TRBJ2-7; no definite D call. V gave up 3 bases and J gave up 7 bases, with 10 bases separating them. Germline loops: CDR1 SGHTA, CDR2 FQGNSA. The CDR3 has 12 amino acids. CDR3 nucleotide sequence: TGTGCCAGCAGCTTGCTACGAGGAGAGCAGTACTTC. Its protein product is CASSLLRGEQYF.

The gene calls are TRBV18 and TRBJ2-3, with 8 bases fitting TRBD2. Germline V gene sequence: CDR1 KGHSH, CDR2 LQKENI. The V segment lost 0 bases and the J segment 2 bases; nucleotides outside the gene matches: 4. The CDR3 consists of 16 residues. The CDR3 loop reads CASSPPASGPTDTQYF. The CDR3 coding sequence is TGTGCCAGCTCACCACCGGCTAGCGGGCCCACAGATACGCAGTATTTT.

The chain has TRBV5-4 and TRBJ2-4; D is unresolved. V was shortened by 4 bases and J by 4 bases, with 12 bases between the two germline ends. This CDR3 is built from 14 residues. Looked up from germline, CDR1 is SGHNT and CDR2 is YYREEE (reference sequence). The CDR3 here is CASSTTQFKNIQYF. The CDR3, as DNA: TGTGCCAGCAGCACCACCCAATTTAAAAACATTCAGTACTTC.